Shown below are 27 T cell receptor beta chains from a single sample sequenced in a study of blood T cell repertoires in COVID-19 (dated by TCRdb to about 2020). The library was made by the immunoSEQ multiplex PCR assay. TCRdb obtained this table from immuneACCESS and retained in-frame rearrangements with V and J assigned. These tables miss some clones; where compared with another copy, unresolved V genes account for less than half of the shortfall, and the remainder is unexplained. Within this sample are roughly 99,000 clones, with about 90% of them counted one time only. The top ten hold 4% to 6% of the sample. Sequencing was done on a sample of peripheral blood. Every receptor here comes from a man aged 40-55 years with active or convalescent COVID-19.

This clone was seen only once. The germline gene is not matched at one end of the junction; a read error may be the cause. This rearrangement joins TRBV5-1 to TRBJ2-3; D gene unclear. Germline assignment: CDR1 SGHRS and CDR2 YFSETQ. CDR3 length: 14 amino acids. Here the CDR3 DNA reads TGCGCCAGCAGCTTGCCTCCCGCCGGAGATACACAGTATTTT. Its protein is CASSLPPAGDTQYF.

The V gene is TRBV4-1, the J gene TRBJ2-7, with 8 positions matching TRBD1. The CDR3 length is 17 residues. The junction had 11 bases not matched to a gene; V was cut back by 4 bases and J by 0 bases. The germline V gene has CDR1 MGHRA and CDR2 YSYEKL. CDR3 loop: CASSRTLGQVNSYEQYF. CDR3 DNA: TGCGCCAGCAGCCGTACCCTGGGACAGGTAAACTCCTACGAGCAGTACTTC.

This sequence joins TRBV29-1 and TRBJ1-2; maybe TRBD1 (5 bases). V was cut by 4 bases and J by 4 bases, with 10 bases left in between. From germline, CDR1 is SQVTM and CDR2 ANQGSEA. The CDR3 consists of 12 residues. CDR3 sequence reads: CSVAGFSYGYTF. The CDR3 region has the DNA TGCAGCGTTGCAGGGTTTAGCTATGGCTACACCTTC.

J is TRBJ1-1 and V is TRBV28; 7 bases fit TRBD1. This CDR3 contains 13 residues. J gave up 2 bases and V 10 bases, and 7 bases lay outside the gene matches. Germline V gene sequence: CDR1 MDHEN, CDR2 SYDVKM. CDR3 nucleotides: TGTGCCACCTTACGGGACAGCAACACTGAAGCTTTCTTT. It specifies CATLRDSNTEAFF. Combining the CDR3 with reference TRBV28 and TRBJ1-1 gives the whole variable domain DVKVTQSSRYLVKRTGEKVFLECVQDMDHENMFWYRQDPGLGLRLIYFSYDVKMKEKGDIPEGYSVSREKKERFSLILESASTNQTSMYLCATLRDSNTEAFFGQGTRLTVV.

The CDR3 region is CASRRDGGDTEAFF. CDR3 bases: TGTGCCAGCAGACGGGACGGGGGTGACACTGAAGCTTTCTTT. J is TRBJ1-1 and V is TRBV2; D possibly corresponds to TRBD1 (5 bases). This CDR3 contains 14 residues. V was pared by 6 bases and J by 3 bases, with 14 bases between. Germline CDR1 and CDR2: SNHLY and FYNNEI.

This chain links TRBV6-1 with TRBJ2-7; the D gene is possibly TRBD1 (5 bases). The CDR3 is made up of 15 amino acids. V was shortened by 2 bases and J by 4 bases, with 15 bases between the two germline ends. The germline V gene encodes CDR1 MNHNS and CDR2 SASEGT. CDR3 coding DNA: TGTGCCAGCAGTGAAATCGACAGCCTACTATACGAGCAGTACTTC. Translating it yields CASSEIDSLLYEQYF.

The V and J genes are TRBV28 and TRBJ1-2, with TRBD1 matching 7 bases. The trim removed 5 bases at V and 6 bases at J, leaving 9 bases unmatched. Germline CDR1 reads MDHEN; CDR2 reads SYDVKM. The CDR3 contains 14 residues. The CDR3 region has the DNA TGTGCCAGCAGTATACTCCGACAGGGCCATGGCTACACCTTC. Its protein is CASSILRQGHGYTF.

This chain joins TRBV18 and TRBJ2-5; TRBD1 aligns across 8 bases. V lost 6 bases and J lost 1; bases outside the gene matches: 4. CDR3 size: 14 residues. CDR1 KGHSH and CDR2 LQKENI come from the germline V gene. CDR3 in DNA: TGTGCCAGCTCTACCGGACAGGGCCAAGAGACCCAGTACTTC. Protein sequence: CASSTGQGQETQYF.

The rearrangement uses TRBV29-1 and TRBJ1-1; 10 bases are a match to TRBD1. The junction had 10 bases not matched to a gene; V was cut back by 1 base and J by 5 bases. The CDR3 totals 16 residues. Germline V gene lookup returns CDR1 SQVTM and CDR2 ANQGSEA. CDR3 nucleotide sequence: TGCAGCGTTGAAGTATATGACAGGGGGCTTAGGACTGAAGCTTTCTTT. Protein sequence: CSVEVYDRGLRTEAFF.

V gene TRBV5-1 combines with J gene TRBJ1-2, with 7 bases lining up with TRBD1. The V gene's germline CDR1 is SGHRS and CDR2 YFSETQ. The junction had 8 bases not matched to a gene; V was cut back by 2 bases and J by 4 bases. There are 15 residues in the CDR3. The CDR3 bases are TGCGCCAGCAGCTTCACAGGGGCGCGAAGCTATGGCTACACCTTC. Translation: CASSFTGARSYGYTF.

This clone was recorded once. This chain joins TRBV5-1 and TRBJ1-2, with 8 bases identical to TRBD1. Germline V CDR1 and CDR2: SGHRS, YFSETQ. The CDR3 has 14 amino acids. Trimming at V came to 3 bases and at J to 4 bases, leaving 5 bases not matched to a gene. The CDR3 sequence is CASSSGDRSYGYTF. DNA for the CDR3: TGCGCCAGCAGCTCCGGGGACAGGTCCTATGGCTACACCTTC.

The chain couples TRBV27 to TRBJ2-5; 9 bases line up with TRBD1. V trimming: 5 bases; J trimming: 4 bases; junction bases outside the gene matches: 8. Germline-derived CDR1 and CDR2 are MNHEY and SMNVEV (reference sequence). CDR3 size: 15 residues. CDR3 in amino acids: CASSGGGQGLETQYF. In DNA, the CDR3 is TGTGCCAGCAGTGGCGGAGGACAGGGGCTAGAGACCCAGTACTTC.

The rearrangement links TRBV28 to TRBJ1-1; 9 bases match TRBD1. Germline V gene data show CDR1 as MDHEN and CDR2 as SYDVKM. The CDR3 spans 12 residues. The V and J ends lost 2 bases and 11 bases, in that order; junction bases with no gene match: 3. The CDR3 loop reads CASSLGTGWAFF. CDR3 in DNA: TGTGCCAGCAGTTTAGGGACAGGGTGGGCTTTCTTT.

This clone has only one observation. The J gene is TRBJ1-3, the V gene TRBV4-3; maybe TRBD1 (6 bases). With 4 bases removed from V and 0 bases from J, the gap between germline ends came to 10 bases. The germline CDR1 and CDR2 sequences are LGHNA and YSLEER. The CDR3 runs to 15 residues. CDR3 loop: CASSPDRYSGNTIYF. The CDR3 DNA reads as TGCGCCAGCAGCCCTGACAGGTACTCTGGAAACACCATATATTTT.

This chain connects TRBV16 to TRBJ1-1, with D maybe TRBD1 (5 bases). V was clipped by 4 bases and J by 5 bases, with 11 bases between them. The germline V gene has CDR1 KGHSY and CDR2 FQNENV. This CDR3 has 13 amino acids. The CDR3 reads CASSPMKGTEAFF. CDR3 bases: TGTGCCAGCAGCCCAATGAAGGGGACTGAAGCTTTCTTT.

The chain has TRBV7-2 and TRBJ2-7, with 7 bases fitting TRBD2. The CDR3 spans 16 residues. Trimming removed 5 bases from V and 7 bases from J; junction bases left unmatched: 17. Per the germline V gene, CDR1 is SGHTA and CDR2 is FQGNSA. DNA of the CDR3: TGTGCCAGCAGCCCGCGGGACTACCCCGTTTCGGGTGAGCAGTACTTC. Amino acid sequence: CASSPRDYPVSGEQYF.

The chain joins TRBV9 to TRBJ2-2, with TRBD1 matching 9 bases. The V segment lost 0 bases and the J segment 6 bases; nucleotides outside the gene matches: 6. Germline loops: CDR1 SGDLS, CDR2 YYNGEE. The CDR3 has 16 residues. The CDR3 DNA is TGTGCCAGCAGCGTAGAGGGGACAGGGTTGGCCGGGGAGCTGTTTTTT. It translates to CASSVEGTGLAGELFF.

The count of this clone is one. CDR3 protein: CASNRALNTGELFF. CDR3 sequence (DNA): TGTGCCAGTAACAGGGCCCTGAACACCGGGGAGCTGTTTTTT. This chain links TRBV19 with TRBJ2-2; maybe TRBD1 (6 bases). CDR3 length equals 14 residues. Looked up from germline, CDR1 is LNHDA and CDR2 is SQIVND (reference sequence). The ends were cut back, 7 bases at V and 1 base at J, with 10 bases in the middle.

This clone was observed once. The CDR3 coding sequence is TGCGCCAGCAGCCCGCAGTTAGCGATAACCGGGGAGCTGTTTTTT. Its translation is CASSPQLAITGELFF. The chain joins TRBV4-1 to TRBJ2-2, with D possibly matching TRBD2 (5 bases). Germline CDR1 reads MGHRA; CDR2 reads YSYEKL. Trimming shortened V by 4 bases and J by 5 bases, and 14 bases separated the two germline ends. The CDR3 extends over 15 amino acids.

The V gene is TRBV7-9, the J gene TRBJ1-1; 7 nucleotides line up with TRBD1. J was trimmed by 4 bases and V by 0 bases; bases with no gene match: 14. The CDR3 is 18 amino acids. Germline values: CDR1 SEHNR, CDR2 FQNEAQ (reference sequence). The CDR3 region is CASSLAYKGAEKVTEAFF. The CDR3 coding sequence is TGTGCCAGCAGCTTAGCGTACAAGGGGGCGGAGAAAGTCACTGAAGCTTTCTTT. The full variable domain, with the rest looked up from reference TRBV7-9 and TRBJ1-1, is DTGVSQNPRHKITKRGQNVTFRCDPISEHNRLYWYRQTLGQGPEFLTYFQNEAQLEKSRLLSDRFSAERPKGSFSTLEIQRTEQGDSAMYLCASSLAYKGAEKVTEAFFGQGTRLTVV.

This sequence joins TRBV5-1 and TRBJ1-2; D uncertain. The CDR3 contains 14 residues. The V gene's germline CDR1 is SGHRS and CDR2 YFSETQ. V gave up 4 bases and J gave up 4 bases, with 14 bases separating them. The CDR3: CASSPDGDLYGYTF. The DNA of the CDR3 is TGCGCCAGCAGCCCCGACGGAGACCTCTATGGCTACACCTTC.

The chain employs TRBV7-2 and TRBJ2-1, with TRBD2 as a possible D gene (6 bases). The CDR3 has 14 residues. CDR1 and CDR2 from the germline V gene are SGHTA and FQGNSA. The germline V and J ends were trimmed by 5 bases and 6 bases, with 14 bases remaining between them. CDR3 coding DNA: TGTGCCAGCAGCGCCCTGACTAGGGGCAATGAGCAGTTCTTC. Translated: CASSALTRGNEQFF.

This rearrangement joins TRBV4-1 to TRBJ1-2; unclear D gene. The CDR3 contains 15 residues. Per the germline V gene, CDR1 is MGHRA and CDR2 is YSYEKL. The V end lost 0 bases, the J end lost 4 bases, and 12 bases lay between the germline ends. The chain's CDR3 is CASSQDPRGSYGYTF. DNA for the CDR3: TGCGCCAGCAGCCAAGATCCGCGGGGTTCCTATGGCTACACCTTC.

This clone has just one count. V is TRBV5-1 and J is TRBJ2-1, with D perhaps TRBD1 (6 bases). V was pared by 0 bases and J by 8 bases, with 12 bases between. This CDR3 has 14 amino acids. Germline assignment: CDR1 SGHRS and CDR2 YFSETQ. The CDR3 DNA reads as TGCGCCAGCAGCTTGGTATACAGGGCTGATGAGCAGTTCTTC. The encoded protein is CASSLVYRADEQFF.

CDR3 sequence (DNA): TGCGCCAGCAGCCAAGAGTGGCAGGGAGGGCAGCCCCAGCATTTT. Amino acids: CASSQEWQGGQPQHF. The chain carries TRBV4-3 and TRBJ1-5; possible D gene TRBD1, 5 bases. The CDR3 extends over 15 amino acids. V lost 0 bases to trimming and J lost 7 bases, with 13 bases between them. Germline CDR1 LGHNA, CDR2 YSLEER.

J is TRBJ1-1 and V is TRBV7-9, with D possibly being TRBD1 (5 bases). Between the trimmed V and J ends, which lost 2 bases and 6 bases, there was a span of 7 bases. This CDR3 spans 12 amino acids. The germline V gene has CDR1 SEHNR and CDR2 FQNEAQ (reference sequence). The CDR3 region has the DNA TGTGCCAGCAGCTTACCAGGGCCTGAAGCTTTCTTT. This codes for CASSLPGPEAFF.

The chain links TRBV18 to TRBJ2-7; TRBD2 agrees at 8 bases. With 6 bases clipped from V and 3 bases from J, the junction kept 7 bases outside the gene matches. This CDR3 has 14 residues. Germline assignment: CDR1 KGHSH and CDR2 LQKENI. The CDR3, as DNA: TGTGCCAGCTCCCTCCAAGCGGGAGTCTACGAGCAGTACTTC. It is translated as CASSLQAGVYEQYF.